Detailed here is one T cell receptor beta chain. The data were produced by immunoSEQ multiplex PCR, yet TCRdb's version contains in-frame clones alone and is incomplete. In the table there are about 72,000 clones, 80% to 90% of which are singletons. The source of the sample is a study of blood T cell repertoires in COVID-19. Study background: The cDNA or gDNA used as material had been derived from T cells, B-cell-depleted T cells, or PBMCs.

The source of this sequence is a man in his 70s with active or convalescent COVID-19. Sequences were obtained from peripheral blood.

DNA for the CDR3: TGTGCCAGCAGCGGTTGGTCCGAGCAGTACTTC. Protein: CASSGWSEQYF. The rearrangement uses TRBV2 and TRBJ2-7; D remains unclear. This CDR3 spans 11 amino acids. The V gene lost 6 bases and the J gene lost 6 bases, with 9 bases spanning the gap. CDR1 and CDR2 from the germline V gene are SNHLY and FYNNEI.